These 27 T cell receptor beta chains were sequenced from one sample in a study of blood T cell repertoires in COVID-19. Sequencing was performed with immunoSEQ multiplex PCR; in TCRdb, only in-frame clones are kept and a portion is missing. The sample lists over 200,000 clones, approximately 90% occurring once. Sequenced sample: peripheral blood. Source of these receptors: a man aged 35 to 55 with acute or convalescent COVID-19.

The rearrangement links TRBV7-2 to TRBJ1-4; TRBD1 aligns across 7 bases. Losses at the gene ends were 3 bases for V and 7 bases for J; bases not matched to a gene: 8. The germline V gene encodes CDR1 SGHTA and CDR2 FQGNSA. The CDR3 loop spans 15 amino acids. CDR3: CASSFEDRVTEKLFF. The CDR3 region has the DNA TGTGCCAGCAGCTTCGAAGACAGGGTGACTGAAAAACTGTTTTTT. Looking up the rest from reference TRBV7-2 and TRBJ1-4 gives the full variable domain: GAGVSQSPSNKVTEKGKDVELRCDPISGHTALYWYRQSLGQGLEFLIYFQGNSAPDKSGLPSDRFSAERTGGSVSTLTIQRTQQEDSAVYLCASSFEDRVTEKLFFGSGTQLSVL.

The chain joins TRBV15 to TRBJ2-1; TRBD1 agrees at 7 bases. CDR1 LNHNV and CDR2 YYDKDF come from the germline V gene (reference sequence). Trimming removed 3 bases from V and 6 bases from J; junction bases left unmatched: 14. The CDR3 has 17 amino acids. The CDR3 protein is CATSRRGVRGIGNEQFF. Here the CDR3 DNA reads TGTGCCACCAGCAGGAGGGGCGTCAGGGGGATTGGCAATGAGCAGTTCTTC.

The V gene is TRBV4-1, the J gene TRBJ1-3; no clear D. The V gene's germline CDR1 is MGHRA and CDR2 YSYEKL. V was pared by 0 bases and J by 3 bases, with 12 bases between. The CDR3 runs 16 residues. DNA for the CDR3: TGCGCCAGCAGCCAAGATGGAGATACCGTTGGAAACACCATATATTTT. Protein sequence: CASSQDGDTVGNTIYF.

The CDR3 DNA reads as TGTGCCATCAGTGAGTCGACGCCAGCGGGGGGGCGGGGCGAGCAGTACTTC. Protein sequence: CAISESTPAGGRGEQYF. The rearrangement joins TRBV10-3 to TRBJ2-7, with TRBD2 matching 10 bases. CDR1 is ENHRY, CDR2 SYGVKD, per germline. V was pared by 0 bases and J by 6 bases, with 11 bases of the junction left unmatched. CDR3 length: 17 amino acids.

This clone is a singleton in its sample. The V call is TRBV5-1, the J call TRBJ2-1; the match to TRBD2 covers 9 bases. Germline V lookup: CDR1 SGHRS, CDR2 YFSETQ. V was clipped by 1 base and J by 6 bases; unmatched bases: 5. This CDR3 contains 15 residues. The CDR3 protein is CASSLPRGGANEQFF. CDR3 bases: TGCGCCAGCAGCTTGCCTCGCGGGGGGGCCAATGAGCAGTTCTTC. Full variable domain (missing parts from reference TRBV5-1 and TRBJ2-1): KAGVTQTPRYLIKTRGQQVTLSCSPISGHRSVSWYQQTPGQGLQFLFEYFSETQRNKGNFPGRFSGRQFSNSRSEMNVSTLELGDSALYLCASSLPRGGANEQFFGPGTRLTVL.

This clone showed up just once. The chain recombines TRBV28 with TRBJ2-2, with D possibly matching TRBD2 (6 bases). The germline gives CDR1 MDHEN, CDR2 SYDVKM. CDR3 length equals 14 residues. Trimming took off 7 bases at V and 6 bases at J, with 15 bases between the two ends. CDR3 in amino acids: CASTPSLAPGELFF. In DNA, the CDR3 is TGTGCCAGCACTCCTTCCCTAGCGCCCGGGGAGCTGTTTTTT.

The chain recombines TRBV28 with TRBJ2-5; D remains unclear. Germline-derived CDR1 and CDR2 are MDHEN and SYDVKM. The CDR3 has 15 amino acids. V gave up 5 bases and J gave up 7 bases, with 20 bases separating them. CDR3 loop: CASSRPNPSPGTQYF. CDR3 DNA: TGTGCCAGCAGTCGACCGAATCCCTCCCCGGGGACCCAGTACTTC.

This rearrangement joins TRBV9 to TRBJ1-2, with 7 bases matching TRBD1. The junction had 2 bases not matched to a gene; V was cut back by 4 bases and J by 5 bases. The germline V gene has CDR1 SGDLS and CDR2 YYNGEE. The CDR3 loop spans 12 amino acids. This chain's CDR3 is CASSRDRYGYTF. The DNA for the CDR3 is TGTGCCAGCAGCCGGGACAGATATGGCTACACCTTC.

In this sample, this clone turned up a few times. The chain recombines TRBV20-1 with TRBJ2-2; possible D gene TRBD1, 6 bases. Germline loops: CDR1 DFQATT, CDR2 SNEGSKA (reference sequence). The CDR3 has 12 residues. Trimming pared 3 bases from V and 6 bases from J, leaving 8 bases between. DNA for the CDR3: TGCAGTGCTAGTCCAGGGGCCGGGGAGCTGTTTTTT. It encodes CSASPGAGELFF.

About this clone itself: Additional DNA sequences in this sample encode the identical CDR3. The rearrangement uses TRBV5-1 and TRBJ1-4; 9 bases align to TRBD1. The CDR3 length is 13 residues. The germline gives CDR1 SGHRS, CDR2 YFSETQ. V lost 5 bases and J lost 6; bases outside the gene matches: 2. The CDR3 loop reads CASSRDRDEKLFF. The CDR3 bases are TGCGCCAGCAGTCGGGACAGGGATGAAAAACTGTTTTTT.

The chain links TRBV19 to TRBJ2-7; D is possibly TRBD1 (6 bases). The CDR3 has 13 amino acids. V was clipped by 6 bases and J by 7 bases, with 16 bases between them. Germline-derived CDR1 and CDR2 are LNHDA and SQIVND (reference sequence). The CDR3, as DNA: TGTGCCAGTAGACTCGGTGGAGACAGGGAGCAGTACTTC. Protein product: CASRLGGDREQYF.

The V and J genes are TRBV6-5 and TRBJ1-5, with D tentatively TRBD1 (6 bases). Germline values: CDR1 MNHEY, CDR2 SVGAGI. The V gene lost 10 bases and the J gene lost 0 bases, with 13 bases spanning the gap. This CDR3 contains 14 residues. CDR3 region: CATSRDNSNQPQHF. The DNA for the CDR3 is TGTGCCACCAGCCGGGACAATAGCAATCAGCCCCAGCATTTT.

Regarding this clone: The sample contains more than one DNA sequence encoding this CDR3. The gene calls are TRBV14 and TRBJ1-4; 9 bases are shared with TRBD1. In germline, CDR1 is SGHDN, CDR2 FVKESK. The CDR3 is 14 amino acids. J gave up 5 bases and V 4 bases, and 2 bases lay outside the gene matches. The CDR3 sequence: CASSPGTGNEKLFF. CDR3 DNA sequence: TGTGCCAGCAGCCCCGGGACAGGGAATGAAAAACTGTTTTTT.

The J gene is TRBJ2-1, the V gene TRBV5-4; 10 bases are shared with TRBD2. CDR3 size: 16 residues. Germline CDR1 reads SGHNT; CDR2 reads YYREEE (reference sequence). The V segment lost 5 bases and the J segment 3 bases; nucleotides outside the gene matches: 8. CDR3 residues: CASRTGTSEFYNEQFF. CDR3 nucleotides: TGTGCCAGCAGAACCGGGACTAGCGAATTCTACAATGAGCAGTTCTTC.

The rearrangement uses TRBV19 and TRBJ2-2; TRBD1 matches 11 bases. This CDR3 spans 13 amino acids. Germline-derived CDR1 and CDR2 are LNHDA and SQIVND (reference sequence). The V gene end was trimmed by 8 bases and the J gene end by 5 bases; junction bases not matched to a gene: 1. DNA of the CDR3: TGTGCCAGTTGGGACAGGGGGACCGGGGAGCTGTTTTTT. Translating it yields CASWDRGTGELFF.

The chain uses TRBV6-2 or TRBV6-3 and TRBJ2-7, with D uncertain. Germline assignment: CDR1 MNHEY and CDR2 SVGEGT. The CDR3 covers 13 residues. Deletions cut 7 bases from V and 6 bases from J, with 16 bases between. The CDR3 is CASTPRPQVEQYF. As DNA, the CDR3 is TGTGCCAGCACCCCACGGCCTCAGGTCGAGCAGTACTTC.

CDR3 residues: CASSLGGNTEAFF. The CDR3 coding sequence is TGTGCCAGCAGTTTGGGGGGGAACACTGAAGCTTTCTTT. The V gene is TRBV28, the J gene TRBJ1-1; TRBD1 might be the D (5 bases). The CDR3 contains 13 residues. Trimming took off 3 bases at V and 1 base at J, with 6 bases between the two ends. Germline loops: CDR1 MDHEN, CDR2 SYDVKM.

This clone was detected once. V usage is TRBV7-7 and J usage is TRBJ2-7, with D possibly being TRBD2 (5 bases). Germline values: CDR1 SSHAT, CDR2 FNYEAQ (reference sequence). The CDR3 sequence is 15 residues long. The ends were cut back, 5 bases at V and 2 bases at J, with 16 bases in the middle. CDR3 residues: CASSLGTGIPYEQYF. The CDR3 DNA reads TGTGCCAGCAGCCTAGGCACGGGGATACCCTACGAGCAGTACTTC.

This rearrangement joins TRBV5-1 to TRBJ2-5; TRBD2 aligns across 7 bases. Germline CDR1 and CDR2: SGHRS and YFSETQ. The V segment lost 3 bases and the J segment 5 bases; nucleotides outside the gene matches: 7. The CDR3 loop spans 14 amino acids. The CDR3 reads CASSYGRGVETQYF. CDR3 nucleotides: TGCGCCAGCAGCTATGGGAGGGGAGTGGAGACCCAGTACTTC.

V is TRBV6-5 and J is TRBJ2-7, with 8 bases fitting TRBD1. V lost 8 bases to trimming and J lost 3 bases; unmatched junction nucleotides: 9. Germline lookup yields CDR1 MNHEY and CDR2 SVGAGI. CDR3 size: 14 residues. Here the CDR3 reads CASRDRGSSYEQYF. The CDR3 DNA is TGTGCCAGCCGAGACAGGGGATCGAGCTACGAGCAGTACTTC.

The rearrangement links TRBV5-1 to TRBJ2-3; 12 nucleotides align to TRBD2. Trimming took 7 bases from V and 1 from J; bases not matched to a gene: 10. Germline assignment: CDR1 SGHRS and CDR2 YFSETQ. The CDR3 runs to 17 residues. DNA for the CDR3: TGCGCCAGCTTCCCGACTAGCGGGAGTGGGGGCACAGATACGCAGTATTTT. Its translation: CASFPTSGSGGTDTQYF. Using reference TRBV5-1 and TRBJ2-3 for the parts outside the CDR3, the full variable domain is KAGVTQTPRYLIKTRGQQVTLSCSPISGHRSVSWYQQTPGQGLQFLFEYFSETQRNKGNFPGRFSGRQFSNSRSEMNVSTLELGDSALYLCASFPTSGSGGTDTQYFGPGTRLTVL.

This chain joins TRBV21-1 and TRBJ1-6; the table's D call TRBD1 went unverified against the DNA. TRBV21-1 is an annotated pseudogene. The length of the CDR3 is 16 residues. The CDR3 DNA sequence: TGTGCCAGCAGCTCGAGGGGGGGACAGGTTAATTCACCCCTCCACTTT. Protein sequence: CASSSRGGQVNSPLHF.

CDR3 DNA sequence: TGCGCCAGCAGCTTTGGACAGGGCCTGGAGACCCAGTACTTC. This encodes CASSFGQGLETQYF. V usage is TRBV5-1 and J usage is TRBJ2-5, with 8 bases lining up with TRBD1. The CDR3 length is 14 residues. Germline CDR1 SGHRS, CDR2 YFSETQ. The J segment lost 5 bases and the V segment lost 2 bases, leaving 5 bases of the junction unmatched.

This clone was found many times. The rearrangement uses TRBV4-2 and TRBJ2-7; TRBD2 matches at 8 bases. The germline V gene encodes CDR1 LGHNA and CDR2 YNFKEQ. The CDR3 is 18 residues long. The V segment lost 4 bases and the J segment 5 bases; nucleotides outside the gene matches: 19. CDR3 residues: CASSRGTLGLVGGDEQYF. CDR3 DNA: TGTGCCAGCAGCCGAGGAACGTTGGGACTAGTAGGTGGCGACGAGCAGTACTTC.

The genes are TRBV27 and TRBJ2-1, with D possibly matching TRBD1 (6 bases). CDR3 length: 20 amino acids. The V gene lost 4 bases and the J gene lost 0 bases, with 25 bases spanning the gap. Looked up from germline, CDR1 is MNHEY and CDR2 is SMNVEV (reference sequence). In DNA form, the CDR3 reads TGTGCCAGCAGTTCCTTCTTACCCGGGACACTGACCCTCTCCTACAATGAGCAGTTCTTC. Encoded protein: CASSSFLPGTLTLSYNEQFF.

This rearrangement joins TRBV7-3 to TRBJ2-1; 12 bases fit TRBD2. Germline-derived CDR1 and CDR2 are SGHTA and FQGTGA. With V trimmed by 5 bases and J by 9 bases, 8 bases remained unmatched. The length of the CDR3 is 15 residues. In DNA form, the CDR3 reads TGTGCCAGCAGCCCCGCTAGCGGGAGGGACGGTGAGCAGTTCTTC. Protein: CASSPASGRDGEQFF. Full variable domain (remainder filled in from reference TRBV7-3 and TRBJ2-1): GAGVSQTPSNKVTEKGKYVELRCDPISGHTALYWYRQSLGQGPEFLIYFQGTGAADDSGLPNDRFFAVRPEGSVSTLKIQRTERGDSAVYLCASSPASGRDGEQFFGPGTRLTVL.

V is TRBV15 and J is TRBJ1-2, with 8 positions matching TRBD1. This CDR3 has 14 amino acids. CDR1 and CDR2 (germline): LNHNV, YYDKDF (reference sequence). V was pared by 2 bases and J by 4 bases, with 3 bases of the junction left unmatched. CDR3 bases: TGTGCCACCAGCAGACAGGGGGCGGGCTATGGCTACACCTTC. Protein: CATSRQGAGYGYTF.